This is a list of T cell receptor beta chains from one sample in a study of blood T cell repertoires in COVID-19. The method was immunoSEQ multiplex PCR; TCRdb's version includes in-frame clones alone and lacks a portion of them. The sample holds nearly 400,000 clones, 89% seen once. The specimen was PBMCs or T cells enriched from blood (not recorded which). The receptors were sampled from a woman younger than 45 who had recovered from COVID-19. The CDR3 runs from the conserved cysteine through the conserved F or W. Fields, in order: D gene, V gene, J gene, clone size, CDR3 protein, CDR3 DNA. D genes are given only for firm matches. Only part of the rows carry a size: once, few, many, or a class if the clone is expanded.

D gene: TRBD1; V gene: TRBV7-8; J gene: TRBJ2-7; clone size: .; CDR3 protein: CASSFPARGLGDEQYF; CDR3 DNA: TGTGCCAGCAGCTTTCCTGCCAGGGGGCTAGGGGACGAGCAGTACTTC
D gene: TRBD1; V gene: TRBV3-1/TRBV3-2; J gene: TRBJ1-2; clone size: .; CDR3 protein: CASSQSAGTGYYGYTF; CDR3 DNA: TGTGCCAGCAGCCAATCCGCCGGGACAGGGTACTATGGCTACACCTTC
D gene: .; V gene: TRBV5-4; J gene: TRBJ1-2; clone size: .; CDR3 protein: CASSLEQDGYTF; CDR3 DNA: TGTGCCAGCAGCTTAGAGCAGGATGGCTACACCTTC
D gene: TRBD1; V gene: TRBV2; J gene: TRBJ2-3; clone size: .; CDR3 protein: CASSEAGTGTDTQYF; CDR3 DNA: TGTGCCAGCAGTGAAGCCGGGACAGGGACAGATACGCAGTATTTT
D gene: TRBD1; V gene: TRBV18; J gene: TRBJ2-2; clone size: few; CDR3 protein: CASSPTGSGGELFF; CDR3 DNA: TGTGCCAGCTCACCGACAGGGTCTGGCGGGGAGCTGTTTTTT
D gene: .; V gene: TRBV15; J gene: TRBJ1-5; clone size: .; CDR3 protein: CATSQLGATNSGNQPQHF; CDR3 DNA: TGTGCCACCAGCCAACTGGGAGCTACTAACTCGGGCAATCAGCCCCAGCATTTT
D gene: .; V gene: TRBV6-1; J gene: TRBJ2-7; clone size: .; CDR3 protein: CASSEGRSYEQYF; CDR3 DNA: TGTGCCAGCAGTGAGGGCAGATCCTACGAGCAGTACTTC
D gene: .; V gene: TRBV19; J gene: TRBJ1-5; clone size: .; CDR3 protein: CASSMGTRGGGPQHF; CDR3 DNA: TGTGCCAGTAGTATGGGAACGCGGGGTGGCGGGCCCCAGCATTTT
D gene: TRBD2; V gene: TRBV5-4; J gene: TRBJ2-7; clone size: .; CDR3 protein: CASSLGASGGAYEQYF; CDR3 DNA: TGTGCCAGCAGCTTGGGGGCTAGCGGGGGTGCCTACGAGCAGTACTTC
D gene: .; V gene: TRBV3-1/TRBV3-2; J gene: TRBJ1-5; clone size: .; CDR3 protein: CASSPQGGLQPQHF; CDR3 DNA: TGTGCCAGCAGCCCCCAGGGTGGGCTACAGCCCCAGCATTTT
D gene: .; V gene: TRBV7-9; J gene: TRBJ2-2; clone size: .; CDR3 protein: CASSLVRGMGELFF; CDR3 DNA: TGTGCCAGCAGCTTAGTTCGGGGAATGGGGGAGCTGTTTTTT
D gene: .; V gene: TRBV5-4; J gene: TRBJ2-1; clone size: .; CDR3 protein: CASSRGGAMPHEQFF; CDR3 DNA: TGTGCCAGCAGTAGAGGGGGGGCCATGCCCCATGAGCAGTTCTTC
D gene: .; V gene: TRBV19; J gene: TRBJ2-3; clone size: .; CDR3 protein: CASSSQGPDTQYF; CDR3 DNA: TGTGCCAGTAGCTCCCAGGGCCCAGATACGCAGTATTTT
D gene: .; V gene: TRBV28; J gene: TRBJ1-1; clone size: .; CDR3 protein: CASSVRGGFMNTEAFF; CDR3 DNA: TGTGCCAGCAGTGTCAGGGGTGGATTTATGAACACTGAAGCTTTCTTT
D gene: .; V gene: TRBV18; J gene: TRBJ1-1; clone size: .; CDR3 protein: CASSASVDNTEAFF; CDR3 DNA: TGTGCCAGCTCAGCGTCCGTAGATAACACTGAAGCTTTCTTT
D gene: .; V gene: TRBV11-2; J gene: TRBJ2-7; clone size: .; CDR3 protein: CASSPRLLYEQYF; CDR3 DNA: TGTGCCAGCAGCCCTCGACTGCTCTACGAGCAGTACTTC
D gene: TRBD1; V gene: TRBV7-2; J gene: TRBJ1-4; clone size: .; CDR3 protein: CASSPGTGEKLFF; CDR3 DNA: TGTGCCAGCAGCCCCGGGACAGGTGAAAAACTGTTTTTT
D gene: .; V gene: TRBV25-1; J gene: TRBJ2-5; clone size: .; CDR3 protein: CASSEWGRFETQYF; CDR3 DNA: TGTGCCAGCAGTGAATGGGGCAGGTTTGAGACCCAGTACTTC
D gene: .; V gene: TRBV4-1; J gene: TRBJ1-1; clone size: once; CDR3 protein: CASSLGGGTEAFF; CDR3 DNA: TGCGCCAGCAGCCTAGGGGGTGGGACTGAAGCTTTCTTT
D gene: TRBD2; V gene: TRBV11-2; J gene: TRBJ2-1; clone size: .; CDR3 protein: CASSLSSGGDYRWNEQFF; CDR3 DNA: TGTGCCAGCAGCTTGAGCAGCGGGGGGGACTACCGCTGGAATGAGCAGTTCTTC
D gene: TRBD1; V gene: TRBV28; J gene: TRBJ1-2; clone size: .; CDR3 protein: CACWDRVRDGYTF; CDR3 DNA: TGTGCCTGCTGGGACAGGGTTAGGGATGGCTACACCTTC
D gene: TRBD2; V gene: TRBV4-1; J gene: TRBJ2-1; clone size: .; CDR3 protein: CASGGLAEPNNEQFF; CDR3 DNA: TGCGCCAGCGGGGGACTAGCGGAGCCTAACAATGAGCAGTTCTTC
D gene: TRBD2; V gene: TRBV6-1; J gene: TRBJ2-1; clone size: .; CDR3 protein: CASSEASGSINEQFF; CDR3 DNA: TGTGCCAGCAGTGAAGCTAGCGGGAGTATAAATGAGCAGTTCTTC
D gene: .; V gene: TRBV27; J gene: TRBJ1-2; clone size: .; CDR3 protein: CASSLRGTTYGYTF; CDR3 DNA: TGTGCCAGCAGTTTAAGGGGGACCACTTATGGCTACACCTTC
D gene: TRBD1; V gene: TRBV11-2; J gene: TRBJ1-1; clone size: .; CDR3 protein: CASGDRARNTEAFF; CDR3 DNA: TGTGCCAGCGGGGACAGGGCAAGGAACACTGAAGCTTTCTTT
D gene: TRBD1; V gene: TRBV7-8; J gene: TRBJ2-2; clone size: .; CDR3 protein: CASSLNRGGTGELFF; CDR3 DNA: TGTGCCAGCAGCCTTAACAGGGGTGGCACCGGGGAGCTGTTTTTT
D gene: .; V gene: TRBV6-5; J gene: TRBJ2-2; clone size: .; CDR3 protein: CASRRWGANTGELFF; CDR3 DNA: TGTGCCAGCAGACGGTGGGGGGCGAACACCGGGGAGCTGTTTTTT
D gene: .; V gene: TRBV28; J gene: TRBJ1-2; clone size: .; CDR3 protein: CASSLQEPTSYTF; CDR3 DNA: TGTGCCAGCAGTCTACAGGAGCCTACATCCTACACCTTC
D gene: TRBD1; V gene: TRBV19; J gene: TRBJ1-2; clone size: .; CDR3 protein: CASSMKNRGNYGYTF; CDR3 DNA: TGTGCCAGTAGTATGAAGAACAGGGGTAACTATGGCTACACCTTC
D gene: TRBD2; V gene: TRBV5-1; J gene: TRBJ2-2; clone size: few; CDR3 protein: CASSPTSGIGELFF; CDR3 DNA: TGCGCCAGCAGCCCGACAAGCGGGATCGGGGAGCTGTTTTTT
D gene: .; V gene: TRBV19; J gene: TRBJ2-6; clone size: once; CDR3 protein: CASSIPSSGANVLTF; CDR3 DNA: TGTGCCAGTAGTATCCCCTCCTCTGGGGCCAACGTCCTGACTTTC
D gene: .; V gene: TRBV5-1; J gene: TRBJ1-5; clone size: .; CDR3 protein: CASSLGAGDQPQHF; CDR3 DNA: TGCGCCAGCAGCTTGGGTGCGGGGGATCAGCCCCAGCATTTT
D gene: TRBD2; V gene: TRBV19; J gene: TRBJ2-5; clone size: .; CDR3 protein: CASSMGIAGGGETQYF; CDR3 DNA: TGTGCCAGTAGTATGGGGATAGCGGGAGGTGGGGAGACCCAGTACTTC
D gene: .; V gene: TRBV6-2/TRBV6-3; J gene: TRBJ2-7; clone size: .; CDR3 protein: CASSYSPTLAYEQYF; CDR3 DNA: TGTGCCAGCAGTTACTCGCCGACTCTGGCCTACGAGCAGTACTTC
D gene: TRBD1; V gene: TRBV18; J gene: TRBJ2-1; clone size: .; CDR3 protein: CASSPGTGAYNEQFF; CDR3 DNA: TGTGCCAGCTCACCAGGGACAGGGGCCTACAATGAGCAGTTCTTC
D gene: .; V gene: TRBV30; J gene: TRBJ1-1; clone size: .; CDR3 protein: CAWRRGYRGRDTEAFF; CDR3 DNA: TGTGCCTGGAGGAGAGGGTACCGGGGGAGGGACACTGAAGCTTTCTTT
D gene: TRBD1; V gene: TRBV4-1; J gene: TRBJ1-5; clone size: .; CDR3 protein: CASSHGQGLGNQPQHF; CDR3 DNA: TGCGCCAGCAGCCACGGACAGGGTCTCGGCAATCAGCCCCAGCATTTT
D gene: TRBD1; V gene: TRBV19; J gene: TRBJ1-2; clone size: .; CDR3 protein: CASRNRDRGRAHGYTF; CDR3 DNA: TGTGCCAGTAGAAACCGGGACAGGGGGCGCGCCCATGGCTACACCTTC
D gene: TRBD1; V gene: TRBV2; J gene: TRBJ1-5; clone size: .; CDR3 protein: CASSSDRGVRTQHF; CDR3 DNA: TGTGCCAGCAGCAGTGACAGGGGGGTACGGACCCAGCATTTT
D gene: .; V gene: TRBV7-9; J gene: TRBJ2-2; clone size: .; CDR3 protein: CASSLTGTTGELFF; CDR3 DNA: TGTGCCAGCAGCCTGACAGGGACTACCGGGGAGCTGTTTTTT
D gene: TRBD2; V gene: TRBV7-8; J gene: TRBJ2-3; clone size: .; CDR3 protein: CASSLALTSNLISTDTQYF; CDR3 DNA: TGTGCCAGCAGCTTAGCGTTGACTAGCAACCTAATTAGCACAGATACGCAGTATTTT
D gene: TRBD2; V gene: TRBV27; J gene: TRBJ2-3; clone size: .; CDR3 protein: CASSSLAGVLDTQYF; CDR3 DNA: TGTGCCAGCAGTTCGCTAGCGGGAGTTTTAGATACGCAGTATTTT
D gene: TRBD1; V gene: TRBV11-2; J gene: TRBJ2-7; clone size: few; CDR3 protein: CASSPGPGGSYEQYF; CDR3 DNA: TGTGCCAGCAGCCCCGGACCAGGGGGCTCCTACGAGCAGTACTTC
D gene: .; V gene: TRBV9; J gene: TRBJ1-6; clone size: .; CDR3 protein: CASSVAGGGNSPLHF; CDR3 DNA: TGTGCCAGCAGCGTAGCTGGGGGGGGAAATTCACCCCTCCACTTT
D gene: TRBD1; V gene: TRBV29-1; J gene: TRBJ1-5; clone size: .; CDR3 protein: CSVADRGNQPQHF; CDR3 DNA: TGCAGCGTCGCTGACAGGGGCAATCAGCCCCAGCATTTT
D gene: TRBD2; V gene: TRBV5-1; J gene: TRBJ2-7; clone size: .; CDR3 protein: CASSHTSGSGGHEQYF; CDR3 DNA: TGCGCCAGCAGCCATACTAGCGGGTCTGGGGGTCACGAGCAGTACTTC